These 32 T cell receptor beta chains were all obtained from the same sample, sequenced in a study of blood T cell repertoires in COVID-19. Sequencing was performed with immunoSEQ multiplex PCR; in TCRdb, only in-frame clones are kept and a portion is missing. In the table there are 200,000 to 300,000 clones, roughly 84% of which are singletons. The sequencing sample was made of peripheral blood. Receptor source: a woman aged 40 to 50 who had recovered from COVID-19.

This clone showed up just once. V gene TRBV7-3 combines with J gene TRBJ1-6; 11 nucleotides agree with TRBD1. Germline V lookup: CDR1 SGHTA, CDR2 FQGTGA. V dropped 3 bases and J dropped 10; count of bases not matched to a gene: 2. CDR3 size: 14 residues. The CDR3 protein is CASSLGQGESPLHF. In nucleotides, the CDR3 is TGTGCCAGCAGCTTGGGACAGGGGGAATCACCCCTCCACTTT.

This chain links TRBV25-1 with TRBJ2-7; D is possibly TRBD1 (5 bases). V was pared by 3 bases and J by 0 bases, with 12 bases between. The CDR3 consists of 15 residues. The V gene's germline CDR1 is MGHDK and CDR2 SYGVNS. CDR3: CASSEERGSSYEQYF. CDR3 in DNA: TGTGCCAGCAGTGAGGAAAGGGGCTCCTCCTACGAGCAGTACTTC.

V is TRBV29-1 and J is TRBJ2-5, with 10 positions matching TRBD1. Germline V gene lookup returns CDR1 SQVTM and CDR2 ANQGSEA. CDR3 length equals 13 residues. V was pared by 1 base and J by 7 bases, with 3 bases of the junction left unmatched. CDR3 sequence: CSVEGQGAGTQYF. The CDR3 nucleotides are TGCAGCGTTGAAGGACAGGGGGCAGGGACCCAGTACTTC.

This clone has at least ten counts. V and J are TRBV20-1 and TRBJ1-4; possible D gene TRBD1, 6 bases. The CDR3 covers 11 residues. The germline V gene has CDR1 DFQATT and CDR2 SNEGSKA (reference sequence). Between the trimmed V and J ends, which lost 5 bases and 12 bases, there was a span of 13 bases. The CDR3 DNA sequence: TGCAGTGCTGGTTACAGGGCTCAACTGTTTTTT. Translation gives CSAGYRAQLFF.

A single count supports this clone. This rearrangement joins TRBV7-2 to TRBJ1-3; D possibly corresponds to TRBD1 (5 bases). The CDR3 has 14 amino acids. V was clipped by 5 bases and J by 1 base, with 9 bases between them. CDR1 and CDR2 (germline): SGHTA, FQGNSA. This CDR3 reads CASSPGGSGNTIYF. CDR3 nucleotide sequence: TGTGCCAGCAGCCCTGGGGGGTCTGGAAACACCATATATTTT.

This CDR3 is CASSSGAVMGEQFF. In DNA form, the CDR3 reads TGTGCCAGCAGTTCAGGGGCAGTGATGGGGGAGCAGTTCTTC. The chain carries TRBV7-6 and TRBJ2-1; tentative D call: TRBD1 (6 bases). Germline V gene lookup returns CDR1 SGHVS and CDR2 FNYEAQ. The CDR3 is 14 residues long. V was cut by 6 bases and J by 10 bases, with 19 bases left in between. The full variable domain, rest sourced from reference TRBV7-6 and TRBJ2-1, is GAGVSQSPRYKVTKRGQDVALRCDPISGHVSLYWYRQALGQGPEFLTYFNYEAQQDKSGLPNDRFSAERPEGSISTLTIQRTEQRDSAMYRCASSSGAVMGEQFFGPGTRLTVL.

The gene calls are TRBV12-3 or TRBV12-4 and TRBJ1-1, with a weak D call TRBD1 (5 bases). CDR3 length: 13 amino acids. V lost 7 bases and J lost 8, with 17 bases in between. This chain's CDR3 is CASNLGQGIEAFF. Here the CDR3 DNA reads TGTGCCAGCAATTTGGGGCAGGGCATAGAAGCTTTCTTT.

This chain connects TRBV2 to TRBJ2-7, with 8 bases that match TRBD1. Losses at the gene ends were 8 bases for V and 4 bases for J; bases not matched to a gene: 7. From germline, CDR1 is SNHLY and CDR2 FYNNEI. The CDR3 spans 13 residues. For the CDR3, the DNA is TGTGCCAGCCGTCCAGGGGGCGGGTACGAGCAGTACTTC. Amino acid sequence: CASRPGGGYEQYF.

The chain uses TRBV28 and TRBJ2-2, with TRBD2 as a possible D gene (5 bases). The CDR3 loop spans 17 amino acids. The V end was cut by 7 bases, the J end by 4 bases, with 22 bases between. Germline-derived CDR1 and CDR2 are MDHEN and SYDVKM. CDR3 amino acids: CASKPRRTGPGTGELFF. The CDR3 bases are TGTGCCAGCAAACCGCGGAGGACTGGACCCGGCACCGGGGAGCTGTTTTTT.

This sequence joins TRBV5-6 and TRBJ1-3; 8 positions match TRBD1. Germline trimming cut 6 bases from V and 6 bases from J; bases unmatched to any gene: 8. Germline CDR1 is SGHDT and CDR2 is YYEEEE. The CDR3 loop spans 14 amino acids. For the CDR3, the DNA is TGTGCCAGCACCGACGGACAGGGAGCAAACACCATATATTTT. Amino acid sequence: CASTDGQGANTIYF.

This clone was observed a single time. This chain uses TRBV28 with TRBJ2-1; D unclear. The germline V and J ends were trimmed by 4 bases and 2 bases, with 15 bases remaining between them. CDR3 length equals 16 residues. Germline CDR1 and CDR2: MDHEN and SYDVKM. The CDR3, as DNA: TGTGCCAGCAGTTCCCCCTGGCGGCGGCCCTACAATGAGCAGTTCTTC. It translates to CASSSPWRRPYNEQFF.

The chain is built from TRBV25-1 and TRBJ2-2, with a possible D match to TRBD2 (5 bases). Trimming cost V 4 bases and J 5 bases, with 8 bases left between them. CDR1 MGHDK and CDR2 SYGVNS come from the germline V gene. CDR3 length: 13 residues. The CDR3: CASSGRETGELFF. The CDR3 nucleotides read TGTGCCAGCAGTGGAAGGGAGACCGGGGAGCTGTTTTTT.

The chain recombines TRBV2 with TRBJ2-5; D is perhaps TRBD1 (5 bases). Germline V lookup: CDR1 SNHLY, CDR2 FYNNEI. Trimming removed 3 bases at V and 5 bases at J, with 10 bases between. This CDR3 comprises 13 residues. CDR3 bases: TGTGCCAGCAGTGAGGGGCTGGGGGAGACCCAGTACTTC. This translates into CASSEGLGETQYF.

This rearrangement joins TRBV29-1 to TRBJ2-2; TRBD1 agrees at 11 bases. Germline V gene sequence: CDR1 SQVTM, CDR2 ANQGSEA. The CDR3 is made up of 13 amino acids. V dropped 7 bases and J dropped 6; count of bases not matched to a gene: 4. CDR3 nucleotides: TGCAGCGGAGGACAGGGGGCGGCCGGGGAGCTGTTTTTT. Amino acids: CSGGQGAAGELFF.

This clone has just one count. CDR3 bases: TGTGCCAGTAGTAACTATCCTGGCGCCGGGGGGGCTACGCAGTATTTT. It translates to CASSNYPGAGGATQYF. The rearrangement links TRBV19 to TRBJ2-3, with 8 bases lining up with TRBD2. Germline-derived CDR1 and CDR2 are LNHDA and SQIVND (reference sequence). The V segment lost 4 bases and the J segment 8 bases; nucleotides outside the gene matches: 14. The CDR3 extends over 16 amino acids.

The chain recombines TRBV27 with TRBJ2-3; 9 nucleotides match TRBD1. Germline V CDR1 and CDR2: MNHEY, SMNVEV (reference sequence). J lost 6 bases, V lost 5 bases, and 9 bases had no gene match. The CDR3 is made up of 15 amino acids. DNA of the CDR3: TGTGCCAGCAGTGCGACAGGGGGAATCTATGATACGCAGTATTTT. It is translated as CASSATGGIYDTQYF.

The CDR3: CASSLTTGANVLTF. The CDR3 DNA reads as TGCGCCAGCAGCTTGACTACTGGGGCCAACGTCCTGACTTTC. The chain has TRBV5-1 and TRBJ2-6; no reliable D call. The germline CDR1 and CDR2 sequences are SGHRS and YFSETQ. The V and J ends lost 1 base and 2 bases respectively, with 4 bases between them. The CDR3 spans 14 residues.

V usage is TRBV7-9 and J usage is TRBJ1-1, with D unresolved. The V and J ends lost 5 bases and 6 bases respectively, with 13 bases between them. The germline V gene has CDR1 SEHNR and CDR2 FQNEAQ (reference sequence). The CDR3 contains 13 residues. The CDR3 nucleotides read TGTGCCAGCAGCAGTCAGGAGGGATCTGAAGCTTTCTTT. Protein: CASSSQEGSEAFF.

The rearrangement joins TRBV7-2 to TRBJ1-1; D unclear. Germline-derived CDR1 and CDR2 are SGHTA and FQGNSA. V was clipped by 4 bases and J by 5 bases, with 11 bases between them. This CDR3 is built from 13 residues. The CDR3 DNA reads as TGTGCCAGCAGCTATACTGGGGAGACTGAAGCTTTCTTT. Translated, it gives CASSYTGETEAFF. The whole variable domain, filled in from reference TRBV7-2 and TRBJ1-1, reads GAGVSQSPSNKVTEKGKDVELRCDPISGHTALYWYRQSLGQGLEFLIYFQGNSAPDKSGLPSDRFSAERTGGSVSTLTIQRTQQEDSAVYLCASSYTGETEAFFGQGTRLTVV.

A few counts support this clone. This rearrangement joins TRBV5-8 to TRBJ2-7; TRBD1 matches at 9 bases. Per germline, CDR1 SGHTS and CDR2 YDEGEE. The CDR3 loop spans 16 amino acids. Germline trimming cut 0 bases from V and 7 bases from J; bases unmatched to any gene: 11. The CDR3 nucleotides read TGTGCCAGCAGCTTGGGTTGGGACAGGGTCTTTAGGGAGCAGTACTTC. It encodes CASSLGWDRVFREQYF.

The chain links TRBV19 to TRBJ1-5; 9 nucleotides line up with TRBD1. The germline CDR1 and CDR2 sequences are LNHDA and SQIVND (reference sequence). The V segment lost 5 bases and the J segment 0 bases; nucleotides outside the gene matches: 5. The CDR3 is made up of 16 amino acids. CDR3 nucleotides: TGTGCCAGTAGTGCACAGGGGGCCTATAGCAATCAGCCCCAGCATTTT. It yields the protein CASSAQGAYSNQPQHF.

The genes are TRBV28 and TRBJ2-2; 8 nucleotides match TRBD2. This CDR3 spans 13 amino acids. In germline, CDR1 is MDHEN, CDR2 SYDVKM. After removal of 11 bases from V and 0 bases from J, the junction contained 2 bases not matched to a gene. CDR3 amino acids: CALAGTNTGELFF. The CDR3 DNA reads TGTGCCCTAGCGGGCACGAACACCGGGGAGCTGTTTTTT.

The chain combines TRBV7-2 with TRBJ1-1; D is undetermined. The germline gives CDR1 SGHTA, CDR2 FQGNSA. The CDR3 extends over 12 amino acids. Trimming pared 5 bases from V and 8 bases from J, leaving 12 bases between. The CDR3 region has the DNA TGTGCCAGCAGCCTATTGCGTAAAGAAGCTTTCTTT. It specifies CASSLLRKEAFF.

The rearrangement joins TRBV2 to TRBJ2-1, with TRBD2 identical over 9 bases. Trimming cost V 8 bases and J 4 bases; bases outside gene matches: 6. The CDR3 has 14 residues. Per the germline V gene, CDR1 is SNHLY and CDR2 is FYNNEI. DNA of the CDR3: TGTGCCAGCCCTCTAGCGGGGAGTTACAATGAGCAGTTCTTC. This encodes CASPLAGSYNEQFF.

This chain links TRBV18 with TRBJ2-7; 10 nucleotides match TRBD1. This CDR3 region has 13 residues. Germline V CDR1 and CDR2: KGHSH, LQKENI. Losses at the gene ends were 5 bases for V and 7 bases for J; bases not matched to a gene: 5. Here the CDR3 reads CASSGDRGREQYF. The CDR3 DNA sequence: TGTGCCAGCTCAGGGGACAGGGGTCGGGAGCAGTACTTC.

The CDR3 DNA sequence: TGTGCCAGCAGCTTAAAAGGGGCTGCTCTGCAGGCTAATTCACCCCTCCACTTT. Protein sequence: CASSLKGAALQANSPLHF. The chain joins TRBV7-8 to TRBJ1-6; D might be TRBD1 (5 bases). This CDR3 has 18 residues. V was pared by 2 bases and J by 6 bases, with 20 bases between. CDR1 and CDR2 from the germline V gene are SGHVS and FQNEAQ.

The CDR3 DNA reads TGTGCCAGCTCACCTTCTCCCGGGGAGCTGTTTTTT. Residues: CASSPSPGELFF. The rearrangement joins TRBV18 to TRBJ2-2; no firm D call. Trimming took off 3 bases at V and 6 bases at J, with 5 bases between the two ends. This CDR3 is built from 12 residues. CDR1 KGHSH and CDR2 LQKENI come from the germline V gene.

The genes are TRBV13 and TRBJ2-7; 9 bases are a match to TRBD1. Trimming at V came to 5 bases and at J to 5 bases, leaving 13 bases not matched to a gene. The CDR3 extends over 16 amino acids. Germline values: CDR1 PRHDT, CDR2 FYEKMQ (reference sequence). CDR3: CASSRMAGQGIHEQYF. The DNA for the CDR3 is TGTGCCAGCAGCAGAATGGCGGGACAGGGTATCCACGAGCAGTACTTC.

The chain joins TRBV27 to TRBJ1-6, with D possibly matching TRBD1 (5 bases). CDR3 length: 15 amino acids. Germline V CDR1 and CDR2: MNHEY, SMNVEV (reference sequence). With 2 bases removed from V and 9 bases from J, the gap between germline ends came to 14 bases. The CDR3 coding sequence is TGTGCCAGCAGTTTAGTTCGGGGGAGAATTTCACCCCTCCACTTT. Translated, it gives CASSLVRGRISPLHF.

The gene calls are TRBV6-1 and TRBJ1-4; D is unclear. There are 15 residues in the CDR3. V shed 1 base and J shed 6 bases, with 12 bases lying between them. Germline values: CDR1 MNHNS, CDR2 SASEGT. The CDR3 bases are TGTGCCAGCAGTGAAGTCCCCCGGAGGGATGAAAAACTGTTTTTT. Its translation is CASSEVPRRDEKLFF.

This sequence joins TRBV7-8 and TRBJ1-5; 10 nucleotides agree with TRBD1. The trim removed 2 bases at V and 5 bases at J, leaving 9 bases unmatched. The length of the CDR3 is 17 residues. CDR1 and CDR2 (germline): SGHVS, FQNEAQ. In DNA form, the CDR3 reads TGTGCCAGCAGCTTATTCGCCCGACAGGGGGCCGATCAGCCCCAGCATTTT. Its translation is CASSLFARQGADQPQHF.

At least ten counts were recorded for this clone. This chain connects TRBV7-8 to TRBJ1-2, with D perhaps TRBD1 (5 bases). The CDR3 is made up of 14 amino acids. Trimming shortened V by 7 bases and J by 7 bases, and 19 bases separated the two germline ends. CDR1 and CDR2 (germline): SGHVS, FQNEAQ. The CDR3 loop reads CASNTAGFGSGYTF. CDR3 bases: TGTGCCAGCAACACGGCAGGGTTCGGGAGTGGCTACACCTTC.